One T cell receptor beta chain is described in this entry. There is no known antigen for this receptor. Qualities for individual bases were not recorded, and no much larger clone is one base off. For repertoire sequencing, the TCR beta CDR3 regions were amplified from RNA transcripts. The first round was an RT-PCR using HTBI primers with the Qiagen OneStep RT-PCR kit, and this first round was followed by a second-round multiplex PCR, then size selection and purification. The libraries underwent paired-end sequencing with 100 bp reads on an Illumina HiSeq2000. From the authors' description of their analysis: SOAPnuke was used to process the reads, throwing out any read that had adapters, had uncalled bases, had a mean Phred below 15, or lacked an exact constant-primer or identifier match. High-quality paired reads were merged with COPE v1.2.5. Unique nucleotide sequences were defined as clonotypes and aligned to IMGT TRB V, D and J references using MiTCR v1.1. The analysis was limited to V-J combinations with a frequency above 0.0001, which together covered 98% to 99.2% of repertoires. A TCR clonal expansion and chaos score per V-J combination was defined as the ratio of F50 clonal expansion to chaos observed in the TCRdist matrix. Welch's t-statistics and random forest were used to narrow the features down to around 13 V-J combinations, which were then fed into a naive Bayes classifier. Thyroid-blood repertoire similarity was quantified with the Morisita-Horn index. TCRdb applied fastp at Q25 and MiXCR to the public reads, then kept only in-frame beta chains. Identical CDR3 protein sequences are pooled into one entry, listed with their most common genes and DNA. Here the V and J calls rest on TCRdb's processing, not on the authors' analysis. A total of approximately 1.2 million distinct CDR3 sequences appear in this sample, about 38% of them only once. 8.5% to 14% of the sample rests with the top ten.

The data belong to a study of Graves' ophthalmopathy and Graves' hyperthyroidism (dated by TCRdb to the late 2010s). In terms of the full investigation: Hyperthyroidism was considered stable if no progression to ophthalmopathy occurred within 18 months of follow-up. Once sampling was done, hyperthyroidism patients were given methimazole at a starting dose of 30 mg daily, while ophthalmopathy patients were given high-dose intravenous methylprednisolone. An independent validation cohort comprised 18 to 20 hyperthyroidism patients and around 16 patients who later progressed from hyperthyroidism to ophthalmopathy. In total, 135 blood samples were TCR-sequenced: 43 ophthalmopathy, over 70 hyperthyroidism and approximately 17 hyperthyroidism-to-ophthalmopathy patients. In over 5 hyperthyroidism patients, the T-cell repertoire of thyroid tissue was compared with the T-cell repertoire of blood. To explore V-J signatures that separate ophthalmopathy from hyperthyroidism, a discovery set of about a hundred patients was enrolled, consisting of 40 to 45 with ophthalmopathy and some 59 with stable hyperthyroidism. The study used TCR beta repertoire signatures to distinguish Graves' ophthalmopathy from Graves' hyperthyroidism and to predict progression to ophthalmopathy. General findings and caveats noted by the study authors: Sample size was not statistically predetermined, and group allocation was not concealed from the investigators. The 13-signature model separated ophthalmopathy from stable hyperthyroidism with around 90% sensitivity and approximately 83% specificity in cross-validation, and 80%/75% in the test set. In validation, the model predicted ophthalmopathy progression with more than 55% sensitivity and around 72% specificity; 12 predicted patients were CT-confirmed with GO in a median of around 6.5 months. Most expanded thyroid clonotypes with a frequency above 0.001 also appeared in blood, which suggests that blood repertoires may reflect the immune response in the thyroid.

Patients with hyperthyroidism were aged 18 to 65 years, had been newly diagnosed, and had a disease duration of less than 2 months. Patients with other autoimmune diseases, uncontrolled infections, pregnancy or lactation were excluded from the study. Clinical symptoms, serum thyroxine, TRAb, thyroid ultrasound and orbital computed tomography formed the basis of the diagnosis. Total RNA was extracted using Trizol reagent, and RNA quality was checked on an Agilent 2100 Bioanalyzer. The CDR3, from cysteine to phenylalanine, totals 12 residues. Only CDR3 DNA remains: 36 bases, in frame from the first base. Taken from the germline V gene (reference sequence), the CDR1 and CDR2 loops are DFQATT and SNEGSKA. V ends up 6 bases short and J 12 bases short, with an unmatched junction base count of 14.

The rearrangement joined TRBV20-1 to TRBJ2-7; the junction holds 7 bases that match TRBD1. Specimen: peripheral blood or thyroid tissue (not recorded which). This receptor was identified in an adult man with Graves' hyperthyroidism. Here the CDR3 is given as CSAQATGPGRYF. The nucleotide sequence is TGCAGTGCACAGGCGACAGGGCCTGGTCGGTACTTC.